This is a list of T cell receptor beta chains from one sample in a study of regulatory T cells in long-lasting Graves disease. From the multiplex PCR reads, TCRdb called clonotypes with MiXCR, one entry per CDR3 protein. This sample has 250,000 or so distinct CDR3 sequences, with around 21% found just once. The starting material was peripheral blood mononuclear cells (PBMCs), obtained at new diagnosis, from a patient treated with antithyroid drugs. These receptors all come from a female donor with Graves disease. The CDR3 runs from the conserved cysteine through the conserved F or W. Each record gives: D gene, clone size, V gene, J gene, CDR3 protein, CDR3 DNA. A D gene is named only where the DNA matches it firmly. Rows give clone size only sometimes, using once, few, many, or a class for an expanded clone.

.	many	TRBV20-1	TRBJ1-1	CSARVPGVGTEAFF	TGCAGTGCTAGAGTGCCCGGGGTAGGGACTGAAGCTTTCTTT
.	many	TRBV7-2	TRBJ1-5	CASSSEAGMAQHF	TGTGCCAGCAGCTCGGAAGCAGGGATGGCCCAGCATTTT
.	once	TRBV20-1	TRBJ1-2	CSAREMGADYGYTF	TGCAGTGCTAGAGAAATGGGGGCGGACTATGGCTACACCTTC
.	.	TRBV27	TRBJ1-1	CASSLSGLTEAFF	TGTGCCAGCAGTTTATCGGGGTTAACCGAAGCTTTCTTT
.	.	TRBV9	TRBJ1-6	CASSVASGDSPPHF	TGTGCCAGCAGCGTAGCTTCGGGGGATTCACCCCCCCACTTT
TRBD1	many	TRBV5-1	TRBJ1-2	CASSWGTANYGYTF	TGCGCCAGCAGCTGGGGGACAGCGAACTATGGCTACACCTTC
TRBD2	many	TRBV5-1	TRBJ2-7	CASSLGPGGSSYEQYF	TGCGCCAGCAGCTTGGGCCCTGGCGGGAGCTCCTACGAGCAGTACTTC
TRBD1	many	TRBV29-1	TRBJ1-4	CSVVDRGEKLFF	TGCAGCGTTGTGGACAGGGGCGAAAAACTGTTTTTT
.	many	TRBV7-2	TRBJ1-1	CASSLVLWSNTEAFF	TGTGCCAGCAGCTTAGTTCTGTGGTCGAACACTGAAGCTTTCTTT
TRBD1	many	TRBV3-1	TRBJ1-2	CASSPPDRARYTF	TGTGCCAGCAGCCCACCGGACAGGGCCCGCTACACCTTC
TRBD1	few	TRBV4-2	TRBJ2-7	CASSQDRGQGTYEQYF	TGTGCCAGCAGCCAAGATAGGGGACAGGGCACATACGAGCAGTACTTC
.	medium-sized	TRBV6-1	TRBJ2-5	CASSARGLAETQYF	TGTGCCAGCAGTGCGAGGGGATTGGCGGAGACCCAGTACTTC
.	many	TRBV3-2	TRBJ2-1	CASSNNQGSPNNEQFF	TGTGCCAGCAGTAACAACCAGGGGTCCCCTAACAATGAGCAGTTCTTC
.	.	TRBV4-1	TRBJ1-5	CASSQSEGGGSPQHF	TGCGCCAGCAGCCAAAGTGAGGGTGGGGGTTCGCCCCAGCATTTT
.	few	TRBV11-2	TRBJ2-3	CASSLEVQDTQYF	TGTGCCAGCAGCTTAGAGGTTCAAGATACGCAGTATTTT
TRBD1	many	TRBV9	TRBJ1-6	CASSVGGQPNSPLHF	TGTGCCAGCAGCGTGGGGGGACAGCCTAATTCACCCCTCCACTTT
.	.	TRBV7-9	TRBJ1-4	CASSETNEKLFF	TGTGCCAGCAGCGAAACTAATGAAAAACTGTTTTTT
.	many	TRBV6-1	TRBJ1-5	CASSPTARSSNQPQHF	TGTGCCAGCAGTCCGACTGCCCGGAGTAGCAATCAGCCCCAGCATTTT
.	many	TRBV7-2	TRBJ1-1	CASSHKDEGPLNTEAFF	TGTGCCAGCAGCCACAAGGATGAGGGGCCCCTGAACACTGAAGCTTTCTTT
.	many	TRBV20-1	TRBJ2-5	CSATEQGRETQYF	TGCAGTGCGACAGAACAGGGCAGGGAGACCCAGTACTTC
.	.	TRBV6-2/TRBV6-3	TRBJ1-2	CASSYRRDTNYGYTF	TGTGCCAGCAGTTACAGAAGGGATACAAACTATGGCTACACCTTC